A single T cell receptor beta chain is shown here with its context. Germline V CDR1 and CDR2: SGHRS, YFSETQ. CDR3 length equals 16 residues. The trim removed 3 bases at V and 3 bases at J, leaving 5 bases unmatched. The data are from a study of blood T cell repertoires in COVID-19. Study details: Whether acute or convalescent, the COVID-19 samples came from the United States, Italy and Spain. Sources were T cells, B-cell-depleted T cells, or PBMCs; the material itself was cDNA or gDNA.

Study processing details: Amplification of reference gene primers provided the estimated nucleated cell counts. The table came from immunoSEQ multiplex PCR; TCRdb's copy has only in-frame clones and leaves some out. The D gene and trimming were derived from the DNA, and the V and J assignments and clone size from that table. This table has 75,000 or so clones, roughly 86% appearing once. Sequencing was done on a sample of peripheral blood. This clonotype originated in a man between 60 and 75 years old with acute or convalescent COVID-19. The rearrangement links TRBV5-1 to TRBJ2-2; 10 positions agree with TRBD2. CDR3 region: CASSYLAGVDTGELFF. CDR3 DNA sequence: TGCGCCAGCAGCTATCTAGCGGGGGTCGACACCGGGGAGCTGTTTTTT.